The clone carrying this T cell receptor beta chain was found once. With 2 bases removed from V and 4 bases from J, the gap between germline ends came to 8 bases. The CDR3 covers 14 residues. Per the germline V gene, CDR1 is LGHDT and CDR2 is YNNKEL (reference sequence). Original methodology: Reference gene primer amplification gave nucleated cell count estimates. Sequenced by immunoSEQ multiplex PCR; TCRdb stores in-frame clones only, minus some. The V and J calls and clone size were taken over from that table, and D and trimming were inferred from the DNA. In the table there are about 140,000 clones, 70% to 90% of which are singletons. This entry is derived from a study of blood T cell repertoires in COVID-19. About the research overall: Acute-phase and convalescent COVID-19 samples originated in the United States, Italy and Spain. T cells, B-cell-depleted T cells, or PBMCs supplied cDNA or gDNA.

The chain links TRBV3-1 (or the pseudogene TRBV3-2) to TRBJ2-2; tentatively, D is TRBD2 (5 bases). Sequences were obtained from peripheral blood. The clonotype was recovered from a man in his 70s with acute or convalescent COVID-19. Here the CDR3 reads CASSQIRGTGELFF. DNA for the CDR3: TGTGCCAGCAGCCAAATTCGGGGCACCGGGGAGCTGTTTTTT.